This record looks at one T cell receptor (beta chain) sequence and its context. Its antigen is undetermined. The sample is drawn from a study of cytomegalovirus exposure and HLA in healthy donors. Regarding the study as a whole: A later analysis showed that HLA-associated TCR beta chains had undergone more clonal expansion than equally common others. CMV antigen specificity was confirmed in vitro for three CMV-associated chains.

Amplification used 60 Vbeta primers and 13 Jbeta primers. In the original processing: Per a later analysis, the number of unique TCR beta chains was approximately 73 million, of which some 10 million were shared. Clones were sequenced by immunoSEQ multiplex PCR, and TCRdb holds only the in-frame ones, with some missing. The V and J calls and clone size are taken from that table; D and trimming were inferred from the DNA. The profile covers some 130,000 clones, with about two thirds appearing a single time and about 3.9% taken by the ten largest. CDR1 is SGHDT and CDR2 is YYEEEE in the germline V gene. CDR3 length equals 14 residues.

V is TRBV5-6 and J is TRBJ2-5, with D possibly being TRBD1 (5 bases). The end of the DNA aligns better with TRBJ2-7, so the J call may be wrong. Sequences were obtained from PBMCs. This TCR derives from a man in his fifties or sixties in good health and CMV-seropositive. CDR3 DNA: TGTGCCAGCAGCTTGGGGCAGCCAGGGAACGAGCAGTACTTC. This gives the protein CASSLGQPGNEQYF.